The following is a T cell receptor (beta chain) sequence with its context. The CDR3 extends over 13 amino acids. Germline V CDR1 and CDR2: SEHNR, FQNEAQ (reference sequence). Trimming pared 5 bases from V and 8 bases from J, leaving 10 bases between. The data belong to a study of CD8 T cells in Susac syndrome. An amount of RNA that ranged from roughly 0.5 to 1 ug was reverse transcribed with random hexamers. MiXCR was run by TCRdb on the immunoSEQ multiplex PCR reads, yielding one entry per CDR3 protein. Among about 90,000 distinct CDR3 sequences listed, 90% to 95% were seen once. It was negative isolation that provided the CD8+ and CD4+ T cells, whereas TEMRA cells were enriched by FACS.

The clonotype comes from a human donor in good health. V is TRBV7-9 and J is TRBJ1-6; D gene ambiguous. Sequencing was performed on CD8+ T cells from PBMCs. DNA of the CDR3: TGTGCCAGCAGCCTACCGATCCATTCACCCCTCCACTTT. Translating it yields CASSLPIHSPLHF.